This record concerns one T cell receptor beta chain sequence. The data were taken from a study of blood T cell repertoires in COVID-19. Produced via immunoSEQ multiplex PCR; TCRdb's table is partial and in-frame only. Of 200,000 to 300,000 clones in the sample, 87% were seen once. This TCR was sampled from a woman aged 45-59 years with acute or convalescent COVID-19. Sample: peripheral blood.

CDR3 sequence reads: CASSPGWGSNYGYTF. The CDR3 DNA reads as TGTGCCAGCAGCCCAGGATGGGGCTCTAACTATGGCTACACCTTC. This chain links TRBV3-1 (or the pseudogene TRBV3-2) with TRBJ1-2; tentative D call: TRBD1 (5 bases). Germline values: CDR1 LGHDT, CDR2 YNNKEL (reference sequence). The CDR3 runs 15 residues. V shed 4 bases and J shed 0 bases, with 12 bases lying between them.